The 19 T cell receptor beta chains given below trace back to one sample, sequenced in a study of T cell responses to AZD1222 COVID-19 vaccine. TCRdb's copy holds only in-frame clones and misses some; the assay was immunoSEQ multiplex PCR. The sample has 100,000 to 150,000 clones, approximately 86% seen once. The starting material was peripheral blood, obtained on day 0 of AZD1222 vaccination. These receptors all come from an adult in good health.

DNA for the CDR3: TGTGCCAGCAGCAAAAAACTAGCGGGAACAGATACGCAGTATTTT. Translation: CASSKKLAGTDTQYF. This chain joins TRBV7-8 and TRBJ2-3; 10 bases map to TRBD2. The V gene end was trimmed by 5 bases and the J gene end by 3 bases; junction bases not matched to a gene: 5. Germline V gene lookup returns CDR1 SGHVS and CDR2 FQNEAQ. The CDR3 totals 15 residues. Supplemented by reference TRBV7-8 and TRBJ2-3, the full variable domain reads GAGVSQSPRYKVAKRGQDVALRCDPISGHVSLFWYQQALGQGPEFLTYFQNEAQLDKSGLPSDRFFAERPEGSVSTLKIQRTQQEDSAVYLCASSKKLAGTDTQYFGPGTRLTVL.

V and J are TRBV4-2 and TRBJ2-1, with a possible D match to TRBD2 (5 bases). The CDR3 loop spans 15 amino acids. Trimming stripped 1 base from V and 5 bases from J, with 12 bases between. CDR1 and CDR2 (germline): LGHNA, YNFKEQ. In DNA, the CDR3 is TGTGCCAGCAGCCAAGGACAAACTAGGGACAATGAGCAGTTCTTC. Translating gives CASSQGQTRDNEQFF.

This chain links TRBV18 with TRBJ1-1; TRBD1 is a possible D gene (5 bases). The CDR3 is 12 amino acids. The germline gives CDR1 KGHSH, CDR2 LQKENI. V gave up 0 bases and J gave up 7 bases, with 6 bases separating them. DNA of the CDR3: TGTGCCAGCTCACCACCCGGGGGTGAAGCTTTCTTT. Amino acid sequence: CASSPPGGEAFF.

This clone showed up just once. This sequence joins TRBV5-1 and TRBJ1-6; D uncertain. The germline gives CDR1 SGHRS, CDR2 YFSETQ. The V end lost 0 bases, the J end lost 2 bases, and 9 bases lay between the germline ends. There are 16 residues in the CDR3. CDR3 DNA: TGCGCCAGCAGCTTGGGGGCCCGCCCCTATAATTCACCCCTCCACTTT. Residues: CASSLGARPYNSPLHF.

The V and J genes are TRBV27 and TRBJ1-6; D remains ambiguous. Germline assignment: CDR1 MNHEY and CDR2 SMNVEV (reference sequence). The CDR3 loop spans 15 amino acids. V was pared by 0 bases and J by 9 bases, with 12 bases between. The CDR3 reads CASSLSAWLISPLHF. CDR3 DNA: TGTGCCAGCAGTTTATCGGCCTGGCTAATTTCACCCCTCCACTTT.

V gene TRBV28 combines with J gene TRBJ1-2; 10 bases map to TRBD1. Germline trimming cut 2 bases from V and 3 bases from J; bases unmatched to any gene: 3. The CDR3 totals 15 residues. Germline values: CDR1 MDHEN, CDR2 SYDVKM. CDR3 protein: CASSLTGTGDYGYTF. DNA of the CDR3: TGTGCCAGCAGTTTAACCGGGACAGGGGACTATGGCTACACCTTC.

The chain employs TRBV15 and TRBJ1-1; a possible D gene is TRBD1 (5 bases). Germline assignment: CDR1 LNHNV and CDR2 YYDKDF (reference sequence). This CDR3 is built from 16 residues. Trimming left V 2 bases short and J 3 bases short, with 16 bases between. The CDR3 loop is CATSRTRQGGYTEAFF. The CDR3 nucleotides are TGTGCCACCAGCAGAACTCGTCAGGGTGGGTACACTGAAGCTTTCTTT. Looking up the rest from reference TRBV15 and TRBJ1-1 gives the full variable domain: DAMVIQNPRYQVTQFGKPVTLSCSQTLNHNVMYWYQQKSSQAPKLLFHYYDKDFNNEADTPDNFQSRRPNTSFCFLDIRSPGLGDTAMYLCATSRTRQGGYTEAFFGQGTRLTVV.

The sample holds one count of this clone. The chain links TRBV4-1 to TRBJ2-7, with a possible D match to TRBD1 (6 bases). Deletions cut 0 bases from V and 3 bases from J, with 12 bases between. The CDR3 covers 15 residues. The germline CDR1 and CDR2 sequences are MGHRA and YSYEKL. CDR3 amino acids: CASSQESGVNYEQYF. The DNA for the CDR3 is TGCGCCAGCAGCCAAGAGTCAGGGGTTAACTACGAGCAGTACTTC.

V is TRBV27 and J is TRBJ1-1; D ambiguous. The germline V gene has CDR1 MNHEY and CDR2 SMNVEV (reference sequence). The CDR3 is 15 amino acids. The V gene lost 0 bases and the J gene lost 1 base, with 9 bases spanning the gap. CDR3 protein: CASSLSRVGNTEAFF. CDR3 DNA: TGTGCCAGCAGTTTATCGCGAGTCGGGAACACTGAAGCTTTCTTT.

The chain recombines TRBV13 with TRBJ2-5; 12 bases line up with TRBD2. The germline CDR1 and CDR2 sequences are PRHDT and FYEKMQ (reference sequence). Trimming took 5 bases from V and 4 from J; bases not matched to a gene: 8. The CDR3 loop spans 16 amino acids. The CDR3 DNA reads as TGTGCCAGCAGCCGGAGACTAGCGGGAGCGGTAGAGACCCAGTACTTC. It codes for CASSRRLAGAVETQYF. The variable domain in full, completed from reference TRBV13 and TRBJ2-5, reads AAGVIQSPRHLIKEKRETATLKCYPIPRHDTVYWYQQGPGQDPQFLISFYEKMQSDKGSIPDRFSAQQFSDYHSELNMSSLELGDSALYFCASSRRLAGAVETQYFGPGTRLLVL.

This clone was found a few times. The chain couples TRBV11-2 to TRBJ1-5; D call uncertain. Germline lookup yields CDR1 SGHAT and CDR2 FQNNGV. The CDR3 loop spans 14 amino acids. Trimming left V 0 bases short and J 3 bases short, with 6 bases between. The CDR3 DNA follows: TGTGCCAGCAGCTTAGATGGGGTCAATCAGCCCCAGCATTTT. As protein: CASSLDGVNQPQHF.

V gene TRBV30 combines with J gene TRBJ2-7; 8 bases line up with TRBD1. The germline V gene encodes CDR1 GTSNPN and CDR2 SVGIG (reference sequence). The junction had 8 bases not matched to a gene; V was cut back by 0 bases and J by 4 bases. This CDR3 is built from 15 residues. CDR3: CAWSVGAGGSYEQYF. Here the CDR3 DNA reads TGTGCCTGGAGTGTAGGGGCAGGGGGCTCTTACGAGCAGTACTTC.

The chain uses TRBV5-4 and TRBJ1-1; 7 nucleotides align to TRBD1. CDR3 length: 17 residues. The V gene's germline CDR1 is SGHNT and CDR2 YYREEE (reference sequence). V was clipped by 4 bases and J by 4 bases; unmatched bases: 16. The CDR3 bases are TGTGCCAGCAGCGGGGCAGACAGGGCTAGGAGGGGCACTGAAGCTTTCTTT. Translated: CASSGADRARRGTEAFF.

The chain has TRBV24-1 and TRBJ2-2, with 9 bases that match TRBD1. The CDR3 is 16 residues long. Looked up from germline, CDR1 is KGHDR and CDR2 is SFDVKD. V lost 4 bases and J lost 3; bases outside the gene matches: 5. The CDR3 here is CATSDDRGFDTGELFF. CDR3 nucleotide sequence: TGTGCCACCAGTGACGACAGGGGGTTTGACACCGGGGAGCTGTTTTTT.

This chain joins TRBV6-5 and TRBJ1-2; the D is unclear. Deletions cut 8 bases from V and 0 bases from J, with 16 bases between. The length of the CDR3 is 15 residues. CDR1 and CDR2 from the germline V gene are MNHEY and SVGAGI. CDR3 coding DNA: TGTGCCAGCCGAACCTTGGAACCACCTAACTATGGCTACACCTTC. Its translation is CASRTLEPPNYGYTF.

This clone came up a few times. This rearrangement joins TRBV19 to TRBJ2-1; 7 bases map to TRBD2. V shed 3 bases, J shed 4 bases, and the junction held 9 bases outside the gene matches. Germline assignment: CDR1 LNHDA and CDR2 SQIVND (reference sequence). CDR3 length: 16 amino acids. The CDR3 DNA reads as TGTGCCAGTAGTATTATCCCAGCGGGAATGTACAATGAGCAGTTCTTC. This gives the protein CASSIIPAGMYNEQFF.

The rearrangement uses TRBV6-1 and TRBJ2-4, with unresolved D. CDR1 and CDR2 (germline): MNHNS, SASEGT. Trimming removed 1 base at V and 1 base at J, with 2 bases between. CDR3 length equals 13 residues. CDR3 sequence reads: CASSEGAKNIQYF. In nucleotides, the CDR3 is TGTGCCAGCAGTGAAGGGGCCAAAAACATTCAGTACTTC.

The rearrangement joins TRBV5-6 to TRBJ1-5; no firm D call. Per germline, CDR1 SGHDT and CDR2 YYEEEE. V was clipped by 4 bases and J by 3 bases, with 8 bases between them. This CDR3 is 13 amino acids long. CDR3 in DNA: TGTGCCAGCAGCCAATACACCAATCAGCCCCAGCATTTT. Protein sequence: CASSQYTNQPQHF.

Notes on this clone: This specimen includes other DNA sequences encoding the same CDR3. V gene TRBV15 combines with J gene TRBJ1-5; D not resolved. Germline V gene data show CDR1 as LNHNV and CDR2 as YYDKDF (reference sequence). The CDR3 runs to 17 residues. V lost 0 bases to trimming and J lost 0 bases, with 12 bases between them. The CDR3 nucleotides are TGTGCCACCAGCAGAGAGTCGGCCGGCCATAGCAATCAGCCCCAGCATTTT. This sequence encodes CATSRESAGHSNQPQHF.